Listed here are 20 T cell receptor beta chains from one sample, sequenced in a study of a mutant IDH1 vaccine in newly diagnosed glioma. Sample time point: week 11, during vaccination. Topical imiquimod was applied with each vaccine dose, which held 300 ug of mutant IDH1 20-mer peptide. TCRdb's copy holds only in-frame clones and misses some; the assay was immunoSEQ multiplex PCR. The sample includes more than 55,000 clones, around 80% of them seen just once. These receptors are not linked to any known antigen. The sequenced sample was PBMCs, obtained from a glioma patient whose treatment included an IDH1 peptide vaccine. The source of these receptors is a man younger than 45 with glioma.

CDR3 sequence: CASSLGPGDDNEQFF. The CDR3 nucleotides read TGTGCCAGCAGCTTAGGACCGGGGGACGACAATGAGCAGTTCTTC. The chain recombines TRBV7-7 with TRBJ2-1; weak D call: TRBD2 (6 bases). Per the germline V gene, CDR1 is SSHAT and CDR2 is FNYEAQ (reference sequence). The CDR3 has 15 residues. The V gene lost 1 base and the J gene lost 5 bases, with 12 bases spanning the gap.

The J gene is TRBJ1-2, the V gene TRBV6-6; D might be TRBD1 (5 bases). Trimming removed 2 bases from V and 6 bases from J, with 13 bases in between. CDR1 MNHNY and CDR2 SVGAGI come from the germline V gene (reference sequence). There are 14 residues in the CDR3. In DNA, the CDR3 is TGTGCCAGCAGTTACAGAGGGGAGGTCGATGGCTACACCTTC. This codes for CASSYRGEVDGYTF.

V and J are TRBV7-2 and TRBJ2-1, with D possibly being TRBD2 (6 bases). Between the trimmed V and J ends, which lost 7 bases and 4 bases, there was a span of 14 bases. Germline assignment: CDR1 SGHTA and CDR2 FQGNSA. The CDR3 loop spans 14 amino acids. The DNA of the CDR3 is TGTGCCAGCATCCCGGGACTGGGTTACAATGAGCAGTTCTTC. Amino acid sequence: CASIPGLGYNEQFF.

The chain carries TRBV18 and TRBJ2-1; no firm D call. The CDR3 is made up of 14 amino acids. The V and J ends lost 2 bases and 8 bases respectively, with 13 bases between them. Per the germline V gene, CDR1 is KGHSH and CDR2 is LQKENI. The CDR3 region is CASSPIGFTDEQFF. The CDR3 DNA sequence: TGTGCCAGCTCACCAATAGGGTTTACCGATGAGCAGTTCTTC. Supplemented by reference TRBV18 and TRBJ2-1, the full variable domain reads NAGVMQNPRHLVRRRGQEARLRCSPMKGHSHVYWYRQLPEEGLKFMVYLQKENIIDESGMPKERFSAEFPKEGPSILRIQQVVRGDSAAYFCASSPIGFTDEQFFGPGTRLTVL.

This clone was recorded only once. The V and J genes are TRBV6-5 and TRBJ1-5; D is perhaps TRBD1 (5 bases). Deletions cut 3 bases from V and 7 bases from J, with 10 bases between. Germline CDR1 MNHEY, CDR2 SVGAGI. This CDR3 is 13 amino acids long. The CDR3: CASSYSRTQPQHF. CDR3 DNA: TGTGCCAGCAGTTATTCACGGACACAGCCCCAGCATTTT.

The chain couples TRBV2 to TRBJ2-7; D is tentatively TRBD1 or TRBD2 (6 bases each). Trimming took 7 bases from V and 6 from J, leaving 19 bases between them. The CDR3 has 14 amino acids. Germline CDR1 and CDR2: SNHLY and FYNNEI. The CDR3 loop reads CASTEGGERSEQYF. CDR3 DNA sequence: TGTGCCAGCACTGAGGGGGGAGAGCGGAGCGAGCAGTACTTC.

This clone was seen a few times. The CDR3 coding sequence is TGTGCCAGCTGTCCCGACGGTAATGAAAAACTGTTTTTT. Its protein is CASCPDGNEKLFF. This rearrangement joins TRBV2 to TRBJ1-4; D remains ambiguous. Germline loops: CDR1 SNHLY, CDR2 FYNNEI. The CDR3 loop spans 13 amino acids. The germline V and J ends were trimmed by 8 bases and 4 bases, with 11 bases remaining between them.

The V and J genes are TRBV4-3 and TRBJ2-3; TRBD2 is a possible D gene (6 bases). This CDR3 is 18 amino acids long. Germline values: CDR1 LGHNA, CDR2 YSLEER. Between the trimmed V and J ends, which lost 0 bases and 0 bases, there was a span of 16 bases. The CDR3 sequence: CASSQDLIAATSTDTQYF. For the CDR3, the DNA is TGCGCCAGCAGCCAAGATCTTATAGCGGCAACTAGCACAGATACGCAGTATTTT.

The CDR3 here is CSVLTANIQYF. The DNA for the CDR3 is TGCAGTGTCCTGACAGCAAACATTCAGTACTTC. The V gene is TRBV20-1, the J gene TRBJ2-4; TRBD1 is a possible D gene (5 bases). Between the trimmed V and J ends, which lost 7 bases and 6 bases, there was a span of 10 bases. Germline CDR1 DFQATT, CDR2 SNEGSKA (reference sequence). The CDR3 is 11 residues long.

The chain has TRBV9 and TRBJ2-1; the match to TRBD1 covers 11 bases. This CDR3 is built from 15 residues. The V and J ends lost 4 bases and 7 bases, in that order; junction bases with no gene match: 7. Germline CDR1 reads SGDLS; CDR2 reads YYNGEE. CDR3 protein: CASSQDRGLWNEQFF. Written as DNA, the CDR3 is TGTGCCAGCAGCCAGGACAGGGGGCTCTGGAATGAGCAGTTCTTC.

The chain employs TRBV7-9 and TRBJ1-1; 9 positions match TRBD1. The CDR3 loop spans 15 amino acids. In germline, CDR1 is SEHNR, CDR2 FQNEAQ (reference sequence). The J segment lost 3 bases and the V segment lost 2 bases, leaving 4 bases of the junction unmatched. The CDR3 region is CASSLWDREDTEAFF. CDR3 nucleotide sequence: TGTGCCAGCAGCTTATGGGACAGGGAGGACACTGAAGCTTTCTTT.

J is TRBJ1-2 and V is TRBV19; possible D gene TRBD1, 6 bases. The CDR3 is 12 residues long. V was trimmed by 3 bases and J by 7 bases, leaving 9 bases between them. Germline V gene sequence: CDR1 LNHDA, CDR2 SQIVND (reference sequence). Here the CDR3 reads CASSIDRTGYTF. Written as DNA, the CDR3 is TGTGCCAGTAGTATTGACAGGACTGGCTACACCTTC.

The V gene is TRBV7-2, the J gene TRBJ1-2, with D perhaps TRBD1 (5 bases). This CDR3 comprises 15 residues. Per germline, CDR1 SGHTA and CDR2 FQGNSA. Between the trimmed V and J ends, which lost 1 base and 4 bases, there was a span of 13 bases. The CDR3 region has the DNA TGTGCCAGCAGCTTAGGGGCAGGGATAGCCTATGGCTACACCTTC. Amino acid sequence: CASSLGAGIAYGYTF.

V is TRBV5-5 and J is TRBJ2-3, with 10 positions matching TRBD1. V was pared by 1 base and J by 3 bases, with 8 bases of the junction left unmatched. Germline CDR1 and CDR2: SGHKS and YYEKEE (reference sequence). This CDR3 is 17 amino acids long. CDR3 protein: CASSLQPTGGYTDTQYF. The CDR3 region has the DNA TGTGCCAGCAGCTTGCAACCGACAGGGGGCTATACAGATACGCAGTATTTT. Full variable domain (rest looked up from reference TRBV5-5 and TRBJ2-3): DAGVTQSPTHLIKTRGQQVTLRCSPISGHKSVSWYQQVLGQGPQFIFQYYEKEERGRGNFPDRFSARQFPNYSSELNVNALLLGDSALYLCASSLQPTGGYTDTQYFGPGTRLTVL.

J is TRBJ1-1 and V is TRBV7-3; no reliable D call. V lost 5 bases and J lost 1, with 8 bases in between. Germline CDR1 SGHTA, CDR2 FQGTGA. The CDR3 is 13 residues long. The CDR3 reads CASSTYKNTEAFF. The CDR3 coding sequence is TGTGCCAGCAGCACCTACAAGAACACTGAAGCTTTCTTT.

The chain links TRBV5-1 to TRBJ2-5; D is perhaps TRBD1 (5 bases). The DNA matches TRBJ2-7 better at its end, which makes the J call doubtful. The germline gives CDR1 SGHRS, CDR2 YFSETQ. The CDR3 extends over 14 amino acids. Written as DNA, the CDR3 is TGCGCCAGCAGCCTACCTGGGGCCTCCTACGAGCAGTACTTC. Encoded protein: CASSLPGASYEQYF.

The chain has TRBV7-9 and TRBJ1-2, with D possibly TRBD1 on 6 matching bases. V gave up 0 bases and J gave up 8 bases, with 10 bases separating them. There are 13 residues in the CDR3. Germline loops: CDR1 SEHNR, CDR2 FQNEAQ (reference sequence). This chain's CDR3 is CASSLAQGKGYTF. The DNA for the CDR3 is TGTGCCAGCAGCTTAGCCCAGGGGAAAGGCTACACCTTC.

This sequence joins TRBV6-6 and TRBJ1-2; no definite D call. Germline values: CDR1 MNHNY, CDR2 SVGAGI (reference sequence). The V and J ends lost 9 bases and 5 bases respectively, with 10 bases between them. The CDR3 contains 11 residues. The CDR3 is CASRVGYGYTF. The CDR3 bases are TGTGCCAGTCGAGTAGGGTATGGCTACACCTTC.

The rearrangement joins TRBV6-1 to TRBJ1-4; the match to TRBD1 covers 8 bases. J was trimmed by 6 bases and V by 6 bases; bases with no gene match: 6. The CDR3 is made up of 14 amino acids. CDR1 is MNHNS and CDR2 is SASEGT in the germline V gene. The CDR3 region has the DNA TGTGCCAGCAGCGGGGACAGGTTGGATGAAAAACTGTTTTTT. Translated, it gives CASSGDRLDEKLFF.

V and J are TRBV19 and TRBJ1-4; perhaps TRBD1 as D (6 bases). Trimming cost V 6 bases and J 5 bases, with 13 bases left between them. CDR3 length equals 14 residues. CDR1 and CDR2 from the germline V gene are LNHDA and SQIVND (reference sequence). As DNA, the CDR3 is TGTGCCAGTAGCTCGGGACACTTAAATGAAAAACTGTTTTTT. Its translation is CASSSGHLNEKLFF.